This TCR beta chain was recovered during a study of shared clonotypes between healthy human individuals. Study conclusions and caveats: Sorted-subset sequencing, rarefaction showed, was incomplete despite large depth.

This clone was seen only once. Its target is not known. Original processing methods: ImmunoSEQ only sent back junction sequences with no quality scores, so filtering was done differently. TCRdb's table, derived via immunoSEQ multiplex PCR, lists solely in-frame clones and lacks some. D and trimming come from the DNA, and the V and J calls and clone size come from that table. The table lists over 2 million clones, approximately 90% of them singletons. The V and J ends lost 1 base and 3 bases, in that order; junction bases with no gene match: 5. The CDR3 has 15 amino acids. CDR1 MNHEY and CDR2 SMNVEV come from the germline V gene (reference sequence).

The chain carries TRBV27 and TRBJ2-7; 8 nucleotides align to TRBD2. The sample was naive CD4+ T cells from PBMCs. Sample subset: CD45RA+ positively selected. The sequence was obtained from a man between 18 and 35 years old in good health. Some clones in this sample may be carry-over from other donors' samples. The CDR3 spells CASSLFGGGHYEQYF. CDR3 DNA sequence: TGTGCCAGCAGTTTATTCGGGGGGGGACACTACGAGCAGTACTTC.